This T cell receptor beta chain was identified during a study of spatial heterogeneity in lung cancer. Study as a whole: PBMC samples from follow-up, when available, were sequenced at a median of approximately 24 months post-resection. Averaged across combinations, each unique TCR and UMI pairing appeared more than ten times in raw reads, which were uncorrected.

TCRdb reanalysed the 5' RACE reads using MiXCR and keeps one entry per CDR3 protein. The sample contains around 110,000 distinct CDR3 sequences, about 12% of which appear only once. CDR3 length: 15 residues. J was trimmed by 1 base and V by 6 bases; bases with no gene match: 6. Germline V gives CDR1 SQVTM, CDR2 ANQGSEA. Time point of the sample: blood at routine non-recurrence follow-up after resection. The sequenced material consisted of unsorted whole RNA from tumor, nontumor lung or frozen PBMC. This clonotype was picked up many times. The source was PBMCs, collected at follow-up. This chain connects TRBV29-1 to TRBJ1-4, with TRBD1 matching 9 bases. This clonotype was sampled from a male donor with early-stage non-small cell lung cancer. CDR3 region: CSVSGQGKTNEKLFF. CDR3 sequence (DNA): TGCAGCGTGTCGGGACAGGGTAAAACTAATGAAAAACTGTTTTTT.